The T cell receptor beta chain described here comes from a study of CD8+ T cells in alopecia areata. About this clone itself: Its matching antigen is unknown.

Collection of lesional scalp punch biopsies and peripheral blood was performed in alopecia areata patients. V lost 0 bases, J lost 5 bases, and 13 bases lay in between. CDR1 and CDR2 (germline): SQVTM, ANQGSEA. This CDR3 has 14 residues. Study observations and caveats: Normal-skin resident alphabeta T cells also appear among scalp sample sequences. Scalp lesions, especially in alopecia totalis/universalis, had higher clonality than normal scalp.

RNA was isolated and reverse transcribed to cDNA, the sequencing template. Method: immunoSEQ multiplex PCR; TCRdb's copy keeps in-frame clones and lacks some. The sample has some 170,000 clones; roughly 60% are singletons. This clonotype was sampled from a human donor with alopecia areata. Sequenced material: CD4+ T cells sorted from blood, taken at week 0. The chain links TRBV29-1 to TRBJ2-5; tentatively, D is TRBD1 (5 bases). The CDR3 DNA sequence: TGCAGCGTTGAAGATCAGGCAGGGATGGAGACCCAGTACTTC. Its translation: CSVEDQAGMETQYF.